This T cell receptor beta chain was retrieved from a study of blood T cell repertoires in COVID-19 (dated by TCRdb to between 2020 and 2021). General notes on the study: Collaborator samples came from the United States, Italy and Spain and covered acute and convalescent phases of COVID-19. HLA class I and class II types, where available, came from metadata supplied by the sample provider rather than from assay-based typing. A de-identified subject ID, COVID-19 status, age in years and sex were almost always included in the sample metadata. The samples were drawn from two sources: the first 160 participants of the ongoing ImmuneRACE study, and fewer than 1,500 subjects contributed by 6 global collaborators. A freely available public database, intended as a resource for researchers studying the immune response to SARS-CoV-2, is where the repertoires were released. Subjects who had been exposed to COVID-19, were actively infected with it, or had recovered from it provided the deeply sampled blood TCRbeta repertoires that made up the dataset. The material from the prospective study consisted of cDNA or gDNA derived from T cells, B-cell-depleted T cells, or PBMCs. The paper as a whole reports these results and caveats: The amount of clinical and demographic metadata varied by source and participant and was provided uncurated.

The germline V gene yields SGHRS for CDR1 and YFSETQ for CDR2. The CDR3 covers 14 residues, taking in both the cysteine and the phenylalanine. Only the CDR3 DNA is retained, 42 bases long and in frame from the first base. A distance of 11 bases separates the germline ends of V and J, which lose 2 bases and 4 bases respectively. Collaborating institutions collected whole blood in K2EDTA tubes following their own protocols. For TCRbeta analysis, collaborators shipped samples in one of three forms: frozen whole blood, isolated PBMCs, or DNA extracted from either of those sample types. This clone was found once. Its antigen has not been determined. No much larger clone exists at a distance of one base, and base qualities are not known. TCRbeta CDR3 regions were amplified from genomic DNA using the immunoSEQ Assay, a bias-controlled multiplex PCR. The original pipeline was this. Nucleated cell counts per sample were estimated from amplification of reference gene primers within the assay. To quantify the absolute abundance of each unique TCRbeta CDR3 rearrangement, sequence reads were collapsed and filtered. For each sample, productive Simpson clonality was calculated by taking the square root of Simpson's diversity index across productive rearrangements. Entries here come from immuneACCESS through TCRdb and include only in-frame sequences with V and J called. Some clones fail to appear in such tables; in the studies checked, an unresolved V gene covers under half of the shortfall, and the cause of the remainder is unknown. The V and J calls and clone size come from that table; D and trimming were worked out from the DNA. Within this sample are tens of thousands of clones, with roughly 78% of them counted one time only. The ten biggest clones cover roughly a tenth of the sample.

This receptor was obtained from a man between 60 and 75 years old with acute or convalescent COVID-19. The chain is made from TRBV5-1 and TRBJ2-3; tentative D gene TRBD1, with 6 bases matching. Sequencing input: peripheral blood. The nucleotide sequence reads as follows: TGCGCCAGCAGCTTAATACAGGGATCAGATACGCAGTATTTT. It translates as CASSLIQGSDTQYF.